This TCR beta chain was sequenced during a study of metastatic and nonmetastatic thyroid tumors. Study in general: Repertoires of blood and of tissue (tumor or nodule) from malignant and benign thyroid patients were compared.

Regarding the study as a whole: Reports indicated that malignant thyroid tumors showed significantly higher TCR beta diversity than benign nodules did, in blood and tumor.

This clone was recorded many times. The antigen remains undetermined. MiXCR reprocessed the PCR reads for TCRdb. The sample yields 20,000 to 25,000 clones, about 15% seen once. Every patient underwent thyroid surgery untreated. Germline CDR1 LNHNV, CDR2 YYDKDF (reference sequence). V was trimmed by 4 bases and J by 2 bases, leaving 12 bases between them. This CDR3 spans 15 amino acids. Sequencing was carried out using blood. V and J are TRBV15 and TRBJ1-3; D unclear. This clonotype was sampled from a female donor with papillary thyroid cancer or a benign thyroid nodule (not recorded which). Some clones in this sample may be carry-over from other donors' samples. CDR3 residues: CATSKRTAPGNTIYF. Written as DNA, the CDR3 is TGTGCCACCAGCAAAAGGACGGCGCCTGGAAACACCATATATTTT.